This TCR beta chain was obtained from a study of blood T cell repertoires in COVID-19. Whole-study context: There were acute and convalescent COVID-19 samples, and they came from the United States, Italy and Spain. From T cells, B-cell-depleted T cells, or PBMCs came the material, which was cDNA or gDNA.

The CDR3 consists of 15 residues. J gave up 7 bases and V 5 bases, and 9 bases lay outside the gene matches. Germline V lookup: CDR1 SGHTA, CDR2 FQGNSA. In the authors' methods: Estimated nucleated cell counts came from reference gene primer amplification. Profiled with immunoSEQ multiplex PCR; TCRdb holds only in-frame clones, not every one. V, J and clone size are taken as reported in that table, and D and trimming were inferred from the DNA itself. Of about 61,000 clones listed, around 73% are singletons. The chain uses TRBV7-2 and TRBJ2-1, with TRBD1 matching over 9 bases. This sequence was found in a man older than 75 with active or convalescent COVID-19. Sequenced material: peripheral blood. CDR3 region: CASSRRTGVGNEQFF. In DNA form, the CDR3 reads TGTGCCAGCAGCCGTAGGACAGGGGTGGGGAATGAGCAGTTCTTC.